The 28 T cell receptor beta chains reported below all come from one sample, sequenced in a study of blood T cell repertoires in COVID-19. The assay was immunoSEQ multiplex PCR, and TCRdb's table has in-frame clones only and misses some. This table has about 42,000 clones, 80% to 90% appearing once. Material: peripheral blood. Receptor source: a woman in her 70s in a cohort sampled during active COVID-19.

This clone was counted only a few times. The chain is built from TRBV5-1 and TRBJ2-2, with 7 bases fitting TRBD2. The CDR3 runs 16 residues. V shed 0 bases, J shed 1 base, and the junction held 3 bases outside the gene matches. Germline values: CDR1 SGHRS, CDR2 YFSETQ. The CDR3 DNA reads as TGCGCCAGCAGCTTGGGGTCTAGCGGGAACACCGGGGAGCTGTTTTTT. Protein: CASSLGSSGNTGELFF.

The chain uses TRBV5-5 and TRBJ2-5, with unresolved D. Looked up from germline, CDR1 is SGHKS and CDR2 is YYEKEE (reference sequence). The CDR3 has 14 amino acids. V was clipped by 3 bases and J by 1 base, with 10 bases between them. In DNA form, the CDR3 reads TGTGCCAGCAGCTCCCTGACACTCCAAGAGACCCAGTACTTC. The encoded protein is CASSSLTLQETQYF.

The CDR3 nucleotides read TGTGCCAGCAGTCGGGGGGCAGATCAGCCCCAGCATTTT. As protein: CASSRGADQPQHF. This sequence joins TRBV2 and TRBJ1-5; D is perhaps TRBD1 (6 bases). Germline V gene sequence: CDR1 SNHLY, CDR2 FYNNEI. The CDR3 has 13 residues. V was clipped by 5 bases and J by 5 bases, with 10 bases between them.

The chain is built from TRBV4-1 and TRBJ1-5, with a tentative D call TRBD1 (6 bases). Trimming stripped 2 bases from V and 4 bases from J, with 12 bases between. The CDR3 has 15 amino acids. Germline V CDR1 and CDR2: MGHRA, YSYEKL. The CDR3 reads CASSQTGYWNQPQHF. The CDR3 DNA reads TGCGCCAGCAGCCAAACAGGGTATTGGAATCAGCCCCAGCATTTT.

This clone has only a few counts. The chain combines TRBV7-3 with TRBJ2-7, with 8 bases matching TRBD2. The CDR3 is 15 residues long. The J segment lost 2 bases and the V segment lost 5 bases, leaving 8 bases of the junction unmatched. CDR1 is SGHTA and CDR2 is FQGTGA in the germline V gene. CDR3 amino acids: CASSISGNPTYEQYF. DNA for the CDR3: TGTGCCAGCAGCATTAGCGGGAATCCTACCTACGAGCAGTACTTC.

This chain's CDR3 is CASSYPDRGRGYTF. In nucleotides, the CDR3 is TGTGCCAGCAGTTACCCCGACAGGGGCCGCGGCTACACCTTC. The V and J genes are TRBV28 and TRBJ1-2, with 8 nucleotides matching TRBD1. CDR1 MDHEN and CDR2 SYDVKM come from the germline V gene. The CDR3 extends over 14 amino acids. Unmatched junction bases numbered 9, after V lost 4 bases and J lost 8 bases.

V gene TRBV5-4 combines with J gene TRBJ2-1, with D unresolved. Per the germline V gene, CDR1 is SGHNT and CDR2 is YYREEE (reference sequence). V was shortened by 4 bases and J by 6 bases, with 14 bases between the two germline ends. The CDR3 runs 14 residues. The CDR3 nucleotides read TGTGCCAGCAGCCCCGGTCGCAGGCCCAATGAGCAGTTCTTC. This encodes CASSPGRRPNEQFF.

This rearrangement joins TRBV5-1 to TRBJ2-3, with D possibly TRBD2 on 7 matching bases. V was shortened by 2 bases and J by 0 bases, with 10 bases between the two germline ends. Looked up from germline, CDR1 is SGHRS and CDR2 is YFSETQ. CDR3 length: 15 amino acids. The chain's CDR3 is CASSLGGASTDTQYF. The CDR3, as DNA: TGCGCCAGCAGCTTAGGGGGGGCTAGCACAGATACGCAGTATTTT. The variable domain in full, with the rest retrieved from reference TRBV5-1 and TRBJ2-3, is KAGVTQTPRYLIKTRGQQVTLSCSPISGHRSVSWYQQTPGQGLQFLFEYFSETQRNKGNFPGRFSGRQFSNSRSEMNVSTLELGDSALYLCASSLGGASTDTQYFGPGTRLTVL.

The gene calls are TRBV7-3 and TRBJ2-1, with 8 bases lining up with TRBD2. Germline V gives CDR1 SGHTA, CDR2 FQGTGA. Losses at the gene ends were 1 base for V and 0 bases for J; bases not matched to a gene: 2. The CDR3 has 16 residues. CDR3 DNA: TGTGCCAGCAGCTTAAACGCGGGGGGCTCCTACAATGAGCAGTTCTTC. This gives the protein CASSLNAGGSYNEQFF.

CDR3 protein: CASSLGLQVPTEAFF. The CDR3 bases are TGTGCCAGCAGTTTGGGTTTGCAGGTCCCGACTGAAGCTTTCTTT. The V gene is TRBV28, the J gene TRBJ1-1; unclear D gene. Per germline, CDR1 MDHEN and CDR2 SYDVKM. Trimming shortened V by 3 bases and J by 5 bases, and 16 bases separated the two germline ends. The length of the CDR3 is 15 residues.

The V and J genes are TRBV28 and TRBJ1-5; 7 nucleotides match TRBD1. V was pared by 5 bases and J by 7 bases, with 8 bases of the junction left unmatched. Germline CDR1 reads MDHEN; CDR2 reads SYDVKM. The CDR3 runs 14 residues. The CDR3 sequence: CASSLSGGRQPQHF. For the CDR3, the DNA is TGTGCCAGCAGTCTGTCAGGGGGACGGCAGCCCCAGCATTTT.

V gene TRBV13 combines with J gene TRBJ1-2; 8 bases align to TRBD1. The CDR3 consists of 16 residues. Germline CDR1 and CDR2: PRHDT and FYEKMQ (reference sequence). Trimming cost V 2 bases and J 4 bases; bases outside gene matches: 9. In DNA form, the CDR3 reads TGTGCCAGCAGCTTATTAGGGGACAGGCGCTTCTATGGCTACACCTTC. Translated: CASSLLGDRRFYGYTF.

The gene calls are TRBV5-6 and TRBJ2-2, with D perhaps TRBD1 (6 bases). V was shortened by 4 bases and J by 1 base, with 11 bases between the two germline ends. Germline-derived CDR1 and CDR2 are SGHDT and YYEEEE. This CDR3 has 15 amino acids. The CDR3 is CASSRQVLNTGELFF. CDR3 DNA: TGTGCCAGCAGCCGACAGGTCCTGAACACCGGGGAGCTGTTTTTT.

This clone has a single count. This chain uses TRBV3-1 (or the pseudogene TRBV3-2) with TRBJ2-2, with 9 bases matching TRBD2. Germline CDR1 and CDR2: LGHDT and YNNKEL (reference sequence). The CDR3 extends over 17 amino acids. The ends lost 2 bases at V and 2 bases at J; junction bases unmatched: 6. The CDR3 DNA follows: TGTGCCAGCAGCCAATCTGGGACTAGCCTAAACACCGGGGAGCTGTTTTTT. It translates to CASSQSGTSLNTGELFF.

The chain uses TRBV11-2 and TRBJ2-5, with 12 bases fitting TRBD2. The CDR3 is made up of 14 amino acids. The trim removed 9 bases at V and 5 bases at J, leaving 7 bases unmatched. Per the germline V gene, CDR1 is SGHAT and CDR2 is FQNNGV. For the CDR3, the DNA is TGTGCCAGTCGACTAGCGGGAGCTCAGGAGACCCAGTACTTC. Translating gives CASRLAGAQETQYF. Full variable domain (outside the CDR3, taken from reference TRBV11-2 and TRBJ2-5): EAGVAQSPRYKIIEKRQSVAFWCNPISGHATLYWYQQILGQGPKLLIQFQNNGVVDDSQLPKDRFSAERLKGVDSTLKIQPAKLEDSAVYLCASRLAGAQETQYFGPGTRLLVL.

V gene TRBV19 combines with J gene TRBJ1-1; a weak D match, TRBD1 (5 bases). The V gene lost 1 base and the J gene lost 3 bases, with 6 bases spanning the gap. Germline V gene data show CDR1 as LNHDA and CDR2 as SQIVND (reference sequence). This CDR3 has 13 amino acids. CDR3 sequence: CASSIGGYTEAFF. As DNA, the CDR3 is TGTGCCAGTAGTATAGGGGGCTACACTGAAGCTTTCTTT.

This sequence joins TRBV4-2 and TRBJ2-7, with TRBD1 identical over 7 bases. J was trimmed by 7 bases and V by 4 bases; bases with no gene match: 13. Germline V CDR1 and CDR2: LGHNA, YNFKEQ. The CDR3 is 15 residues long. CDR3 in DNA: TGTGCCAGCAGCCCAGGGGGAGAGCCCACGGGAGAGCAGTACTTC. Translation gives CASSPGGEPTGEQYF.

Written as DNA, the CDR3 is TGTGCCAGCAGCCCGGGGGGGACTGAAGCTTTCTTT. Translated: CASSPGGTEAFF. The V and J genes are TRBV11-2 and TRBJ1-1; tentatively, D is TRBD1 (5 bases). This CDR3 spans 12 amino acids. V was trimmed by 5 bases and J by 5 bases, leaving 9 bases between them. Per the germline V gene, CDR1 is SGHAT and CDR2 is FQNNGV.

This clone was counted once. The chain joins TRBV19 to TRBJ2-1, with D perhaps matching TRBD1 (6 bases). Germline-derived CDR1 and CDR2 are LNHDA and SQIVND (reference sequence). Trimming shortened V by 1 base and J by 9 bases, and 28 bases separated the two germline ends. The CDR3 sequence is 19 residues long. CDR3 residues: CASSIGPGRGQGLSTEQFF. DNA of the CDR3: TGTGCCAGTAGTATAGGCCCGGGACGGGGACAAGGTCTTTCTACTGAGCAGTTCTTC.

The chain has TRBV7-2 and TRBJ2-1; maybe TRBD2 (7 bases). CDR3 size: 16 residues. Per the germline V gene, CDR1 is SGHTA and CDR2 is FQGNSA. V was clipped by 1 base and J by 1 base, with 11 bases between them. The CDR3 protein is CASSLGGRGSYNEQFF. The CDR3 DNA sequence: TGTGCCAGCAGCTTAGGTGGGAGGGGGTCCTACAATGAGCAGTTCTTC.

V usage is TRBV3-1 (or the pseudogene TRBV3-2) and J usage is TRBJ1-5; TRBD1 aligns across 8 bases. Per germline, CDR1 LGHDT and CDR2 YNNKEL (reference sequence). The CDR3 covers 14 residues. V lost 5 bases to trimming and J lost 5 bases; unmatched junction nucleotides: 5. The CDR3 loop is CASSAQGADQPQHF. The CDR3 nucleotides read TGTGCCAGCAGCGCGCAGGGGGCGGATCAGCCCCAGCATTTT.

The chain carries TRBV28 and TRBJ2-7; 8 nucleotides agree with TRBD1. With V trimmed by 5 bases and J by 3 bases, 3 bases remained unmatched. This CDR3 spans 13 amino acids. Germline V CDR1 and CDR2: MDHEN, SYDVKM. The CDR3 DNA reads as TGTGCCAGCAGTCGGACAGGGAACTACGAGCAGTACTTC. Protein: CASSRTGNYEQYF.

This chain uses TRBV9 with TRBJ2-7; 8 bases are a match to TRBD1. Unmatched junction bases numbered 8, after V lost 4 bases and J lost 5 bases. The V gene's germline CDR1 is SGDLS and CDR2 YYNGEE. The CDR3 totals 14 residues. The CDR3 nucleotides are TGTGCCAGCAGCTTTGGACAGGGAACCAACGAGCAGTACTTC. This encodes CASSFGQGTNEQYF.

The chain carries TRBV12-3 or TRBV12-4 and TRBJ1-4; D is unresolved. This CDR3 region has 13 residues. The V and J ends lost 3 bases and 6 bases respectively, with 8 bases between them. CDR3 nucleotide sequence: TGTGCCAGCAGTTTTTACGAGGATGAAAAACTGTTTTTT. Protein: CASSFYEDEKLFF.

V is TRBV28 and J is TRBJ1-2; 8 bases match TRBD1. V lost 3 bases, J lost 5 bases, and 5 bases stayed unmatched. The germline V gene has CDR1 MDHEN and CDR2 SYDVKM. This CDR3 region has 14 residues. CDR3 DNA sequence: TGTGCCAGCAGTTTTCAGGACAGGGTATATGGCTACACCTTC. It is translated as CASSFQDRVYGYTF.

The chain links TRBV5-1 to TRBJ2-2; D remains unclear. The V gene's germline CDR1 is SGHRS and CDR2 YFSETQ. The CDR3 totals 16 residues. V lost 0 bases, J lost 2 bases, and 11 bases lay in between. CDR3 sequence: CASSLGRVLNTGELFF. DNA of the CDR3: TGCGCCAGCAGCTTGGGACGGGTGCTTAACACCGGGGAGCTGTTTTTT.

In nucleotides, the CDR3 is TGTGCCAGCAGCACGGACAGGTCCTACGAGCAGTACTTC. It encodes CASSTDRSYEQYF. The chain is built from TRBV6-5 and TRBJ2-7; 7 nucleotides line up with TRBD1. The CDR3 has 13 residues. V shed 6 bases and J 1 base; nucleotides not matched to a gene: 3. Germline V gene data show CDR1 as MNHEY and CDR2 as SVGAGI.

The chain couples TRBV3-1 (or the pseudogene TRBV3-2) to TRBJ2-5; TRBD2 agrees at 11 bases. The CDR3 consists of 17 residues. J gave up 5 bases and V 4 bases, and 12 bases lay outside the gene matches. Germline assignment: CDR1 LGHDT and CDR2 YNNKEL (reference sequence). The CDR3 loop reads CASSPRKTSGKGETQYF. The DNA for the CDR3 is TGTGCCAGCAGCCCCCGGAAGACTAGCGGGAAGGGCGAGACCCAGTACTTC.